This is a list of T cell receptor beta chains from one sample in a study of sequential checkpoint blockade in melanoma. Libraries were prepared by immunoSEQ multiplex PCR; TCRdb keeps only in-frame clonotypes and omits some of them. The profile shows approximately 3,500 clones, roughly 24% of them singletons. Sequencing was performed on tumor tissue (inferred from file names), taken from a patient given nivolumab and ipilimumab in sequence. The receptor set was obtained from a human donor with melanoma. The CDR3 runs from the conserved cysteine through the conserved F or W. A D gene is named only where the DNA matches it firmly. Some rows have no size entry. The others give once, few or many, or a class for an expanded clone.

size,J,length,D,V,CDR3,DNA
NA,TRBJ1-4,14,TRBD1,TRBV5-1,CASSLGQGGDKLFF,TGCGCCAGCAGCCTCGGACAGGGTGGGGATAAACTGTTTTTT
NA,TRBJ2-7,14,NA,TRBV28,CASSQPDRPIEQYF,TGTGCCAGCAGTCAACCAGACAGGCCCATCGAGCAGTACTTC
NA,TRBJ1-5,18,TRBD1,TRBV19,CASSIVLGTAERGQPQHF,TGTGCCAGTAGTATAGTTCTCGGGACAGCGGAGCGGGGTCAGCCCCAGCATTTT
medium-sized,TRBJ2-1,17,NA,TRBV11-3,CASSLVGWGGGLDEQFF,TGTGCCAGCAGCTTGGTTGGTTGGGGCGGCGGGCTCGATGAGCAGTTCTTC
few,TRBJ2-3,14,NA,TRBV12-2,CASPGGQATDTQYF,TGTGCCAGTCCGGGGGGACAGGCCACAGATACGCAGTATTTT
medium-sized,TRBJ1-3,13,NA,TRBV9,CASSVAGKDTIYF,TGTGCCAGCAGCGTAGCTGGAAAAGACACCATATATTTT
NA,TRBJ2-3,16,TRBD2,TRBV19,CASKPGLASSTDTQYF,TGTGCCAGCAAACCGGGACTAGCGTCGAGCACAGATACGCAGTATTTT
NA,TRBJ2-3,14,NA,TRBV29-1,CSVGRRGGTDTQYF,TGCAGCGTGGGGAGGAGAGGGGGCACAGATACGCAGTATTTT
many,TRBJ1-1,13,NA,TRBV7-2,CASSLLFWGEVVF,TGTGCCAGCAGCTTATTATTTTGGGGGGAGGTGGTCTTT
few,TRBJ2-7,13,NA,TRBV6-8,CASSDQGPYEQYF,TGTGCCAGCAGTGATCAGGGGCCCTACGAGCAGTACTTC
NA,TRBJ2-5,18,NA,TRBV14,CASSQGLQGAVYQETQYF,TGTGCCAGCAGCCAAGGTCTGCAGGGAGCGGTGTACCAAGAGACCCAGTACTTC
NA,TRBJ1-5,14,NA,TRBV11-3,CASSLKGQDQPQHF,TGTGCCAGCAGCTTAAAGGGGCAGGATCAGCCCCAGCATTTT
NA,TRBJ2-4,16,NA,TRBV6-8,CASSPRSGSGINIQYF,TGTGCCAGCAGTCCCCGATCGGGTAGCGGTATAAACATTCAGTACTTC
NA,TRBJ1-2,14,NA,TRBV19,CASSTPGQFYGYTF,TGTGCCAGTAGTACCCCAGGACAGTTCTATGGCTACACCTTC
medium-sized,TRBJ1-1,15,TRBD1,TRBV11-3,CASTPGGGPKAEAFF,TGTGCCAGCACCCCGGGAGGGGGCCCAAAGGCTGAAGCTTTCTTT
medium-sized,TRBJ2-1,15,TRBD1,TRBV11-3,CASSIRQGDNNEQFF,TGTGCCAGCAGCATCCGACAGGGAGATAACAATGAGCAGTTCTTC
medium-sized,TRBJ2-6,15,NA,TRBV11-3,CASSLGRPGANVLTF,TGTGCCAGCAGCTTAGGCAGGCCTGGGGCCAACGTCCTGACTTTC
few,TRBJ1-4,16,NA,TRBV5-1,CASSLADQAEGEKLFF,TGCGCCAGCAGCTTGGCCGATCAGGCCGAGGGTGAAAAACTGTTTTTT
many,TRBJ2-1,14,TRBD2,TRBV11-3,CASSLRGGLDEQFF,TGTGCCAGCAGCCTCCGGGGGGGTTTGGATGAGCAGTTCTTC
medium-sized,TRBJ1-1,15,TRBD1,TRBV9,CASSSPGQGNTEAFF,TGTGCCAGCAGCTCCCCGGGACAGGGTAACACTGAAGCTTTCTTT
NA,TRBJ2-7,14,TRBD1,TRBV30,CAWSSTGVSYEQYF,TGTGCCTGGAGTTCGACAGGGGTCAGCTACGAGCAGTACTTC
medium-sized,TRBJ1-4,15,NA,TRBV11-3,CASSPRGATNEKLFF,TGTGCCAGCAGCCCGCGAGGGGCAACTAATGAAAAACTGTTTTTT
medium-sized,TRBJ1-4,14,TRBD1,TRBV6-8,CASRGQATNEKLFF,TGTGCCAGCAGGGGACAGGCAACTAATGAAAAACTGTTTTTT
NA,TRBJ2-3,13,NA,TRBV30,CAWSARFRDTQYF,TGTGCCTGGAGTGCCCGCTTTAGAGATACGCAGTATTTT
NA,TRBJ2-3,13,NA,TRBV30,CAWSVAGTDTQYF,TGTGCCTGGAGTGTAGCGGGCACAGATACGCAGTATTTT
few,TRBJ2-1,12,TRBD1,TRBV19,CATTGNGNEQFF,TGTGCCACGACAGGGAATGGCAATGAGCAGTTCTTC
few,TRBJ1-1,15,NA,TRBV30,CAWSSPQGMNTEAFF,TGTGCCTGGAGCTCCCCCCAGGGGATGAACACTGAAGCTTTCTTT
many,TRBJ1-2,15,NA,TRBV11-3,CASSGYRDLDYGYTF,TGTGCCAGCAGCGGCTACCGGGACCTTGACTATGGCTACACCTTC
NA,TRBJ1-5,15,NA,TRBV19,CASIPVAGSNQPQHF,TGTGCCAGTATCCCAGTTGCGGGTAGCAATCAGCCCCAGCATTTT
NA,TRBJ2-7,13,NA,TRBV10-2,CASRVRKAYEQYF,TGCGCCAGCCGGGTGCGAAAGGCTTACGAGCAGTACTTC
few,TRBJ1-1,11,NA,TRBV14,CASSQDHRRLF,TGTGCCAGCAGCCAAGACCACCGGCGGCTCTTT
few,TRBJ2-1,12,NA,TRBV29-1,CSVDGDYNEQFF,TGCAGCGTTGATGGGGACTACAATGAGCAGTTCTTC
NA,TRBJ2-6,17,TRBD1,TRBV10-2,CATPRGDRGTGANVLTF,TGCGCCACCCCCAGGGGGGACAGGGGGACTGGGGCCAACGTCCTGACTTTC
few,TRBJ2-5,13,NA,TRBV28,CASSPPATETQYF,TGTGCCAGCAGCCCCCCAGCGACGGAGACCCAGTACTTC
NA,TRBJ1-3,15,TRBD1,TRBV19,CASSPLQGAGNTIYF,TGTGCCAGTAGCCCTCTTCAGGGGGCTGGAAACACCATATATTTT
NA,TRBJ1-5,12,NA,TRBV28,CVTEGGDQPQHF,TGTGTCACCGAGGGGGGTGATCAGCCCCAGCATTTT
NA,TRBJ2-3,15,NA,TRBV28,CASSFGTDSTDTQYF,TGTGCCAGCAGTTTTGGGACGGATAGCACAGATACGCAGTATTTT
NA,TRBJ2-5,15,TRBD1,TRBV19,CASGGAGGKGETQYF,TGTGCCAGTGGTGGGGCAGGGGGAAAGGGAGAGACCCAGTACTTC
NA,TRBJ2-1,18,TRBD2,TRBV28,CASSSLKTSGTSYNEQFF,TGTGCCAGCAGTTCTCTGAAGACTAGCGGGACTTCCTACAATGAGCAGTTCTTC
few,TRBJ2-7,13,NA,TRBV28,CASSPTEPYEQYF,TGTGCCAGCAGCCCAACGGAACCCTACGAGCAGTACTTC
medium-sized,TRBJ1-1,15,TRBD1,TRBV6-8,CASSPLDRGNTEAFF,TGTGCCAGCAGTCCCTTGGACAGGGGGAACACTGAAGCTTTCTTT
few,TRBJ2-5,17,NA,TRBV28,CASSFGVWARWEKTQYF,TGTGCCAGCAGTTTTGGGGTTTGGGCCCGGTGGGAAAAGACCCAGTACTTC
many,TRBJ1-6,16,NA,TRBV11-3,CASSLIPGPPHSPLHF,TGTGCCAGCAGCTTAATTCCGGGGCCCCCACATTCACCCCTCCACTTT
NA,TRBJ2-1,16,TRBD1,TRBV28,CASSLRVWGQGDEQFF,TGTGCCAGCAGTTTAAGGGTCTGGGGTCAGGGGGATGAGCAGTTCTTC